The 9 T cell receptor beta chains below come from one sample, sequenced in a study of blood T cell repertoires in COVID-19. TCRdb's copy holds only in-frame clones and misses some; the assay was immunoSEQ multiplex PCR. The sample holds roughly 190,000 clones; 84% are singletons and the top ten take around 20%. Sequencing was carried out using peripheral blood. The receptor set was obtained from a human donor in a cohort sampled during active COVID-19.

This clone was counted a single time. The rearrangement links TRBV27 to TRBJ1-1; tentatively, D is TRBD1 (5 bases). This CDR3 contains 14 residues. CDR1 MNHEY and CDR2 SMNVEV come from the germline V gene (reference sequence). The germline V and J ends were trimmed by 10 bases and 0 bases, with 15 bases remaining between them. CDR3 in DNA: TGTGCCACAAAAACGGGGGGGATGAACACTGAAGCTTTCTTT. Amino acid sequence: CATKTGGMNTEAFF.

The chain links TRBV7-3 to TRBJ1-1, with no clear D. Germline CDR1 reads SGHTA; CDR2 reads FQGTGA. Trimming stripped 1 base from V and 3 bases from J, with 9 bases between. The length of the CDR3 is 14 residues. The DNA for the CDR3 is TGTGCCAGCAGCTTAAACCCGGGTGACACTGAAGCTTTCTTT. This encodes CASSLNPGDTEAFF.

V and J are TRBV3-1 (or the pseudogene TRBV3-2) and TRBJ2-7, with D tentatively TRBD2 (5 bases). Per the germline V gene, CDR1 is LGHDT and CDR2 is YNNKEL (reference sequence). This CDR3 has 14 amino acids. V was cut by 0 bases and J by 3 bases, with 9 bases left in between. DNA for the CDR3: TGTGCCAGCAGCCAAGAACGGGATGACTACGAGCAGTACTTC. Protein product: CASSQERDDYEQYF.

This clone has more than one count but fewer than ten. The CDR3 DNA is TGCGCCAGCCGGCGAAAACTTGGGGGGGACTATGGCTACACCTTC. This codes for CASRRKLGGDYGYTF. The genes are TRBV10-2 and TRBJ1-2; tentatively, D is TRBD1 (5 bases). Germline V gene sequence: CDR1 WSHSY, CDR2 SAAADI. CDR3 length: 15 amino acids. V was cut by 8 bases and J by 3 bases, with 19 bases left in between.

The chain is built from TRBV20-1 and TRBJ2-3; TRBD2 matches 10 bases. The CDR3 runs 15 residues. Germline CDR1 and CDR2: DFQATT and SNEGSKA (reference sequence). J was trimmed by 4 bases and V by 3 bases; bases with no gene match: 7. For the CDR3, the DNA is TGCAGTGCTAGTTCAGCGGGAGGGCCGGCAGATACGCAGTATTTT. It codes for CSASSAGGPADTQYF.

The rearrangement joins TRBV7-8 to TRBJ2-5, with TRBD2 matching 13 bases. The ends lost 7 bases at V and 4 bases at J; junction bases unmatched: 9. Germline CDR1 SGHVS, CDR2 FQNEAQ. This CDR3 spans 16 amino acids. The DNA for the CDR3 is TGTGCCAGCACCATCACTAGCGGGGGGGCAGCAGAGACCCAGTACTTC. This codes for CASTITSGGAAETQYF.

This chain uses TRBV7-2 with TRBJ1-2; no clear D gene. Per germline, CDR1 SGHTA and CDR2 FQGNSA. The CDR3 runs to 14 residues. V lost 5 bases to trimming and J lost 4 bases, with 14 bases between them. The CDR3 DNA sequence: TGTGCCAGCAGCCCCGTTGTCAGTGGCTATGGCTACACCTTC. As protein: CASSPVVSGYGYTF.

V is TRBV3-1 (or the pseudogene TRBV3-2) and J is TRBJ1-6; D is possibly TRBD1 (5 bases). This CDR3 has 12 residues. Trimming stripped 9 bases from V and 9 bases from J, with 12 bases between. From germline, CDR1 is LGHDT and CDR2 YNNKEL (reference sequence). The CDR3 region is CASSGRGSPLHF. CDR3 coding DNA: TGTGCCAGTTCTGGGAGGGGTTCACCCCTCCACTTT.

The chain couples TRBV28 to TRBJ1-5, with D tentatively TRBD1 (5 bases). The length of the CDR3 is 14 residues. V was cut by 5 bases and J by 2 bases, with 10 bases left in between. Germline V CDR1 and CDR2: MDHEN, SYDVKM. The CDR3 DNA follows: TGTGCCAGCAGTCTAGTACAGGGCAATCAGCCCCAGCATTTT. As protein: CASSLVQGNQPQHF.